These 20 T cell receptor beta chains came from one sample sequenced in a study of technical replicates of blood from several donors. Assay: immunoSEQ multiplex PCR; the TCRdb copy retains only in-frame clones and omits some. This sample yields 60,000 to 90,000 clones, of which around 97% are seen a single time; over 0.2% belongs to the top ten. Source material: T cells isolated from PBMCs. The source of these receptors is a human donor in good health.

The genes are TRBV13 and TRBJ1-6, with a tentative D call TRBD1 (5 bases). The CDR3 sequence is 16 residues long. Germline V CDR1 and CDR2: PRHDT, FYEKMQ (reference sequence). With 5 bases removed from V and 7 bases from J, the gap between germline ends came to 18 bases. The CDR3 loop is CASSAVATAQNSPLHF. In DNA form, the CDR3 reads TGTGCCAGCAGCGCAGTTGCGACAGCCCAAAATTCACCCCTCCACTTT. Supplemented by reference TRBV13 and TRBJ1-6, the full variable domain reads AAGVIQSPRHLIKEKRETATLKCYPIPRHDTVYWYQQGPGQDPQFLISFYEKMQSDKGSIPDRFSAQQFSDYHSELNMSSLELGDSALYFCASSAVATAQNSPLHFGNGTRLTVT.

V usage is TRBV11-3 and J usage is TRBJ2-1; possible D gene TRBD2, 5 bases. Between the trimmed V and J ends, which lost 4 bases and 8 bases, there was a span of 15 bases. The CDR3 has 14 amino acids. Per germline, CDR1 SGHNT and CDR2 YENEEA. The CDR3 is CASSSIAGSHEQFF. DNA for the CDR3: TGTGCCAGCAGCTCAATAGCTGGGAGTCATGAGCAGTTCTTC.

The chain has TRBV6-5 and TRBJ2-7, with 8 bases aligning to TRBD2. Trimming at V came to 2 bases and at J to 2 bases, leaving 5 bases not matched to a gene. Germline CDR1 is MNHEY and CDR2 is SVGAGI. There are 15 residues in the CDR3. As DNA, the CDR3 is TGTGCCAGCAGTTACCGCCGGGGGGGGGCCTACGAGCAGTACTTC. As protein: CASSYRRGGAYEQYF.

The chain couples TRBV27 to TRBJ2-2; the D gene is possibly TRBD2 (6 bases). CDR1 and CDR2 from the germline V gene are MNHEY and SMNVEV (reference sequence). CDR3 size: 16 residues. V lost 6 bases to trimming and J lost 4 bases, with 18 bases between them. As DNA, the CDR3 is TGTGCCAGCAGCCGTAGCTTTGGAGGGACCACCGGGGAGCTGTTTTTT. This encodes CASSRSFGGTTGELFF.

The rearrangement links TRBV11-2 to TRBJ2-1, with a possible D match to TRBD1 (5 bases). Between the trimmed V and J ends, which lost 5 bases and 9 bases, there was a span of 8 bases. The CDR3 sequence is 11 residues long. CDR1 SGHAT and CDR2 FQNNGV come from the germline V gene. The CDR3 here is CASSLRGEQFF. DNA for the CDR3: TGTGCCAGCAGCCTTAGGGGTGAGCAGTTCTTC. The full variable domain, rest sourced from reference TRBV11-2 and TRBJ2-1, is EAGVAQSPRYKIIEKRQSVAFWCNPISGHATLYWYQQILGQGPKLLIQFQNNGVVDDSQLPKDRFSAERLKGVDSTLKIQPAKLEDSAVYLCASSLRGEQFFGPGTRLTVL.

This clone was detected only a few times. The chain employs TRBV6-5 and TRBJ1-1; D possibly corresponds to TRBD1 (5 bases). Germline V gene data show CDR1 as MNHEY and CDR2 as SVGAGI. The CDR3 has 13 residues. With 5 bases removed from V and 4 bases from J, the gap between germline ends came to 11 bases. The CDR3 DNA follows: TGTGCCAGCAGTCTACAGGTATCCACTGAAGCTTTCTTT. Translation: CASSLQVSTEAFF.

Only one count was recorded for this clone. This chain joins TRBV7-9 and TRBJ2-1, with D possibly TRBD2 on 5 matching bases. Germline loops: CDR1 SEHNR, CDR2 FQNEAQ (reference sequence). Trimming took off 11 bases at V and 2 bases at J, with 10 bases between the two ends. The CDR3 runs 12 residues. The CDR3 DNA follows: TGTGCCGGAGAGCGGACCTACAATGAGCAGTTCTTC. Translated: CAGERTYNEQFF.

The chain joins TRBV5-5 to TRBJ1-2; D possibly corresponds to TRBD1 (5 bases). Deletions cut 0 bases from V and 8 bases from J, with 8 bases between. CDR1 and CDR2 from the germline V gene are SGHKS and YYEKEE (reference sequence). This CDR3 has 12 amino acids. CDR3 residues: CASSLDTGGYTF. The DNA for the CDR3 is TGTGCCAGCAGCTTGGATACAGGAGGCTACACCTTC. Full variable domain (remainder filled in from reference TRBV5-5 and TRBJ1-2): DAGVTQSPTHLIKTRGQQVTLRCSPISGHKSVSWYQQVLGQGPQFIFQYYEKEERGRGNFPDRFSARQFPNYSSELNVNALLLGDSALYLCASSLDTGGYTFGSGTRLTVV.

The V call is TRBV9, the J call TRBJ2-7; no reliable D call. Between the trimmed V and J ends, which lost 2 bases and 0 bases, there was a span of 3 bases. The CDR3 length is 12 residues. Germline CDR1 is SGDLS and CDR2 is YYNGEE. The CDR3 protein is CASSVSSYEQYF. In DNA, the CDR3 is TGTGCCAGCAGCGTCAGCTCCTACGAGCAGTACTTC.

This chain uses TRBV11-2 with TRBJ1-2; maybe TRBD1 (5 bases). Trimming took off 5 bases at V and 6 bases at J, with 19 bases between the two ends. The CDR3 has 15 amino acids. Germline V gene sequence: CDR1 SGHAT, CDR2 FQNNGV. As DNA, the CDR3 is TGTGCCAGCAGCCCGCGCGGGGGGGGTTGGGATGGCTACACCTTC. Its protein is CASSPRGGGWDGYTF. Complete variable domain (other parts from reference TRBV11-2 and TRBJ1-2): EAGVAQSPRYKIIEKRQSVAFWCNPISGHATLYWYQQILGQGPKLLIQFQNNGVVDDSQLPKDRFSAERLKGVDSTLKIQPAKLEDSAVYLCASSPRGGGWDGYTFGSGTRLTVV.

This rearrangement joins TRBV6-5 to TRBJ2-7, with D perhaps TRBD2 (6 bases). V lost 0 bases to trimming and J lost 2 bases, with 11 bases between them. This CDR3 contains 15 residues. Germline V gene data show CDR1 as MNHEY and CDR2 as SVGAGI. DNA of the CDR3: TGTGCCAGCAGTTACTCCCGGGACTTCACCTACGAGCAGTACTTC. Protein product: CASSYSRDFTYEQYF.

The chain combines TRBV19 with TRBJ2-7; D is possibly TRBD1 (6 bases). The CDR3 covers 16 residues. Germline V gene sequence: CDR1 LNHDA, CDR2 SQIVND (reference sequence). Trimming shortened V by 6 bases and J by 2 bases, and 20 bases separated the two germline ends. DNA for the CDR3: TGTGCCAGTAGATTGATGGACAGCGGTGGGACCTACGAGCAGTACTTC. Protein: CASRLMDSGGTYEQYF.

CDR3 in amino acids: CASTVSRDSLSNYGYTF. The DNA for the CDR3 is TGTGCCAGCACCGTAAGCAGGGACAGTTTATCTAACTATGGCTACACCTTC. The J gene is TRBJ1-2, the V gene TRBV21-1; TRBD1, as called in the table, went unchecked against the DNA. TRBV21-1 is assigned pseudogene status. The CDR3 is made up of 17 amino acids.

This clone has just one count. The rearrangement uses TRBV29-1 and TRBJ1-1; TRBD1 matches at 9 bases. Trimming removed 4 bases from V and 2 bases from J; junction bases left unmatched: 2. The germline V gene encodes CDR1 SQVTM and CDR2 ANQGSEA. The CDR3 contains 13 residues. In nucleotides, the CDR3 is TGCAGCGTTGGACAGGGGGGAAACACTGAAGCTTTCTTT. Protein product: CSVGQGGNTEAFF.

V gene TRBV29-1 combines with J gene TRBJ2-1; 9 nucleotides align to TRBD2. The V gene's germline CDR1 is SQVTM and CDR2 ANQGSEA. After removal of 6 bases from V and 7 bases from J, the junction contained 7 bases not matched to a gene. The CDR3 runs to 13 residues. The chain's CDR3 is CSVDHSGGNEQFF. DNA for the CDR3: TGCAGCGTCGACCATAGCGGGGGAAATGAGCAGTTCTTC.

This sequence joins TRBV7-9 and TRBJ2-1; D ambiguous. The CDR3 is 11 residues long. CDR1 and CDR2 from the germline V gene are SEHNR and FQNEAQ (reference sequence). The V and J ends lost 1 base and 12 bases respectively, with 7 bases between them. The CDR3 bases are TGTGCCAGCAGCTTAGGAGCAATGCAGTTCTTC. This gives the protein CASSLGAMQFF.

This chain connects TRBV18 to TRBJ2-6; maybe TRBD2 (5 bases). Per the germline V gene, CDR1 is KGHSH and CDR2 is LQKENI. The germline V and J ends were trimmed by 3 bases and 2 bases, with 14 bases remaining between them. This CDR3 contains 17 residues. Written as DNA, the CDR3 is TGTGCCAGCTCACCCATCTTTGGAGGCGCTGGGGCCAACGTCCTGACTTTC. It specifies CASSPIFGGAGANVLTF. The entire variable domain, with the rest obtained from reference TRBV18 and TRBJ2-6, is as follows: NAGVMQNPRHLVRRRGQEARLRCSPMKGHSHVYWYRQLPEEGLKFMVYLQKENIIDESGMPKERFSAEFPKEGPSILRIQQVVRGDSAAYFCASSPIFGGAGANVLTFGAGSRLTVL.

This chain joins TRBV5-1 and TRBJ2-2; the match to TRBD2 covers 7 bases. The germline V gene has CDR1 SGHRS and CDR2 YFSETQ. The ends lost 1 base at V and 5 bases at J; junction bases unmatched: 2. CDR3 size: 14 residues. The CDR3 is CASSLFGGTGELFF. The DNA for the CDR3 is TGCGCCAGCAGCTTGTTCGGGGGGACCGGGGAGCTGTTTTTT.

The chain joins TRBV28 to TRBJ1-5; 7 nucleotides agree with TRBD1. Germline CDR1 reads MDHEN; CDR2 reads SYDVKM. The CDR3 loop spans 17 amino acids. After removal of 5 bases from V and 0 bases from J, the junction contained 10 bases not matched to a gene. The CDR3 protein is CASSASPGTDSNQPQHF. The CDR3 coding sequence is TGTGCCAGCAGTGCCTCCCCCGGGACAGATAGCAATCAGCCCCAGCATTTT. Looking up the rest from reference TRBV28 and TRBJ1-5 gives the full variable domain: DVKVTQSSRYLVKRTGEKVFLECVQDMDHENMFWYRQDPGLGLRLIYFSYDVKMKEKGDIPEGYSVSREKKERFSLILESASTNQTSMYLCASSASPGTDSNQPQHFGDGTRLSIL.

J is TRBJ2-1 and V is TRBV11-3; 12 bases map to TRBD2. The CDR3 sequence is 19 residues long. J lost 4 bases, V lost 3 bases, and 13 bases had no gene match. Germline loops: CDR1 SGHNT, CDR2 YENEEA. Here the CDR3 DNA reads TGTGCCAGCAGCTTGACTAGCGGGAGTGGTATACCGGGTTACAATGAGCAGTTCTTC. It is translated as CASSLTSGSGIPGYNEQFF. Full variable domain (rest looked up from reference TRBV11-3 and TRBJ2-1): EAGVVQSPRYKIIEKKQPVAFWCNPISGHNTLYWYLQNLGQGPELLIRYENEEAVDDSQLPKDRFSAERLKGVDSTLKIQPAELGDSAVYLCASSLTSGSGIPGYNEQFFGPGTRLTVL.